The 21 T cell receptor beta chains in this list originate from one sample, sequenced in a study of blood T cell repertoires in COVID-19. Data came from immunoSEQ multiplex PCR; TCRdb stores just in-frame clones and leaves some out. In the table there are about 310,000 clones, 70% to 90% of which are singletons. The sample was PBMCs or T cells enriched from blood (not recorded which). The origin of the receptors is a woman aged 40 to 55 who had recovered from COVID-19.

Only one count was recorded for this clone. The chain couples TRBV30 to TRBJ2-5; 8 nucleotides align to TRBD2. V shed 4 bases and J 5 bases; nucleotides not matched to a gene: 3. Germline assignment: CDR1 GTSNPN and CDR2 SVGIG (reference sequence). The CDR3 consists of 12 residues. CDR3 loop: CAWTPGGETQYF. The CDR3 DNA follows: TGTGCCTGGACTCCGGGGGGGGAGACCCAGTACTTC. Full variable domain (remainder filled in from reference TRBV30 and TRBJ2-5): SQTIHQWPATLVQPVGSPLSLECTVEGTSNPNLYWYRQAAGRGLQLLFYSVGIGQISSEVPQNLSASRPQDRQFILSSKKLLLSDSGFYLCAWTPGGETQYFGPGTRLLVL.

J is TRBJ1-2 and V is TRBV12-3 or TRBV12-4; D is possibly TRBD1 (6 bases). This CDR3 region has 13 residues. Trimming took off 2 bases at V and 8 bases at J, with 12 bases between the two ends. DNA for the CDR3: TGTGCCAGCAGTTTAAACAGGGTGGACGGCTACACCTTC. Its protein product is CASSLNRVDGYTF.

This chain links TRBV28 with TRBJ2-7, with TRBD1 identical over 8 bases. V was pared by 5 bases and J by 4 bases, with 16 bases of the junction left unmatched. CDR1 MDHEN and CDR2 SYDVKM come from the germline V gene. The CDR3 runs to 17 residues. This CDR3 is CASSPGPWTGLLYEQYF. The CDR3 nucleotides are TGTGCCAGCAGTCCCGGGCCTTGGACAGGGTTGTTGTACGAGCAGTACTTC.

V is TRBV7-3 and J is TRBJ2-1; 7 bases fit TRBD1. This CDR3 is built from 17 residues. The J segment lost 9 bases and the V segment lost 4 bases, leaving 18 bases of the junction unmatched. Germline CDR1 reads SGHTA; CDR2 reads FQGTGA. Here the CDR3 reads CASSSYAQGSTYGEQFF. The DNA of the CDR3 is TGTGCCAGCAGCTCCTACGCACAGGGGTCGACATACGGTGAGCAGTTCTTC.

The V gene is TRBV2, the J gene TRBJ1-3; 10 bases are a match to TRBD1. The trim removed 6 bases at V and 2 bases at J, leaving 1 base unmatched. CDR1 and CDR2 (germline): SNHLY, FYNNEI. The CDR3 contains 14 residues. The CDR3 here is CASRGTGAGNTIYF. The CDR3 bases are TGTGCCAGCAGGGGGACAGGGGCTGGAAACACCATATATTTT. Drawing the rest from reference TRBV2 and TRBJ1-3, the complete variable domain is EPEVTQTPSHQVTQMGQEVILRCVPISNHLYFYWYRQILGQKVEFLVSFYNNEISEKSEIFDDQFSVERPDGSNFTLKIRSTKLEDSAMYFCASRGTGAGNTIYFGEGSWLTVV.

This clone showed up just once. The V and J genes are TRBV29-1 and TRBJ1-1; D might be TRBD1 (6 bases). Germline values: CDR1 SQVTM, CDR2 ANQGSEA. CDR3 length: 11 residues. V was cut by 7 bases and J by 4 bases, with 10 bases left in between. CDR3 DNA sequence: TGCAGCGACGACAGGACCACTGAAGCTTTCTTT. Translation gives CSDDRTTEAFF.

This clone has more than one count but fewer than ten. The chain employs TRBV28 and TRBJ1-6, with 9 bases identical to TRBD1. The CDR3 extends over 15 amino acids. The V gene's germline CDR1 is MDHEN and CDR2 SYDVKM. Unmatched junction bases numbered 9, after V lost 6 bases and J lost 9 bases. The DNA for the CDR3 is TGTGCCAGCAGCTCTCCGGGACAGGGCGGTTCACCCCTCCACTTT. Amino acids: CASSSPGQGGSPLHF.

The gene calls are TRBV7-9 and TRBJ1-1; D uncertain. Germline values: CDR1 SEHNR, CDR2 FQNEAQ (reference sequence). Trimming took off 1 base at V and 1 base at J, with 7 bases between the two ends. The CDR3 has 14 amino acids. The CDR3 loop is CASSLVGRNTEAFF. The CDR3 DNA follows: TGTGCCAGCAGCTTAGTTGGGAGGAACACTGAAGCTTTCTTT.

V is TRBV28 and J is TRBJ2-2; 8 bases are a match to TRBD2. Germline CDR1 and CDR2: MDHEN and SYDVKM. The V and J ends lost 6 bases and 4 bases, in that order; junction bases with no gene match: 4. This CDR3 is 14 amino acids long. The CDR3: CASRTGGITGELFF. CDR3 coding DNA: TGTGCCAGCAGAACGGGGGGGATCACCGGGGAGCTGTTTTTT.

The chain is built from TRBV11-3 and TRBJ2-7; 7 nucleotides match TRBD1. The CDR3 is made up of 15 amino acids. Germline V lookup: CDR1 SGHNT, CDR2 YENEEA. With V trimmed by 5 bases and J by 6 bases, 13 bases remained unmatched. The CDR3 DNA sequence: TGTGCCAGCAGCCCAGAGGGACAGCTAAAGGGCGAGCAGTACTTC. Its translation is CASSPEGQLKGEQYF.

This clone has just a few counts. CDR3 bases: TGTGCCAGCACCCGGGCCGGGACTAGCGGGGGTTCACAGTATTTT. Encoded protein: CASTRAGTSGGSQYF. This chain joins TRBV27 and TRBJ2-3; 14 bases match TRBD2. This CDR3 contains 15 residues. Germline V gene lookup returns CDR1 MNHEY and CDR2 SMNVEV (reference sequence). V shed 7 bases and J 12 bases; nucleotides not matched to a gene: 12.

This chain uses TRBV4-3 with TRBJ2-1; possibly TRBD2 for D (7 bases). V lost 2 bases, J lost 8 bases, and 16 bases lay in between. The germline CDR1 and CDR2 sequences are LGHNA and YSLEER. CDR3 length: 15 amino acids. In DNA, the CDR3 is TGCGCCAGCAGCCAATACAGGGCGGGGGCGGATGAGCAGTTCTTC. Its protein product is CASSQYRAGADEQFF.

The CDR3 sequence: CASSTGRSGQGYEQYF. For the CDR3, the DNA is TGTGCCAGCAGCACAGGAAGGTCGGGACAGGGCTACGAGCAGTACTTC. This rearrangement joins TRBV7-9 to TRBJ2-7; 9 bases fit TRBD1. Germline CDR1 is SEHNR and CDR2 is FQNEAQ (reference sequence). Germline trimming cut 5 bases from V and 3 bases from J; bases unmatched to any gene: 11. The CDR3 has 16 residues.

This chain connects TRBV10-3 to TRBJ2-3; D unclear. V was trimmed by 10 bases and J by 6 bases, leaving 17 bases between them. There are 13 residues in the CDR3. The V gene's germline CDR1 is ENHRY and CDR2 SYGVKD. The CDR3 DNA reads TGTGCCACCCAGGCTACCCCTGAGGATACGCAGTATTTT. Translating it yields CATQATPEDTQYF.

The gene calls are TRBV4-3 and TRBJ1-2; 8 bases are shared with TRBD1. The CDR3 totals 14 residues. With V trimmed by 1 base and J by 8 bases, 6 bases remained unmatched. Germline values: CDR1 LGHNA, CDR2 YSLEER. The CDR3 nucleotides are TGCGCCAGCAGCCAAGCGGACAGGGATCGCGGCTACACCTTC. Amino acid sequence: CASSQADRDRGYTF.

V gene TRBV7-2 combines with J gene TRBJ2-7; 8 bases map to TRBD2. The CDR3 is 15 residues long. Germline V gene data show CDR1 as SGHTA and CDR2 as FQGNSA. The V segment lost 5 bases and the J segment 5 bases; nucleotides outside the gene matches: 11. CDR3 loop: CASSVQIAGSDEQYF. The CDR3 DNA is TGTGCCAGCAGCGTACAGATAGCGGGAAGCGACGAGCAGTACTTC.

The gene calls are TRBV2 and TRBJ1-2, with a tentative D call TRBD1 (5 bases). The V gene lost 5 bases and the J gene lost 0 bases, with 10 bases spanning the gap. The CDR3 length is 14 residues. In germline, CDR1 is SNHLY, CDR2 FYNNEI. In DNA, the CDR3 is TGTGCCAGCAGTCGAAGACAGTCTAACTATGGCTACACCTTC. Translation gives CASSRRQSNYGYTF.

The V and J genes are TRBV11-2 and TRBJ2-1, with 7 bases aligning to TRBD1. The CDR3 is 11 amino acids. J gave up 15 bases and V 3 bases, and 5 bases lay outside the gene matches. The germline CDR1 and CDR2 sequences are SGHAT and FQNNGV. The CDR3 reads CASSLGTVLFF. DNA of the CDR3: TGTGCCAGCAGCTTGGGGACAGTCCTGTTCTTC.

The V call is TRBV28, the J call TRBJ2-1; TRBD2 agrees at 9 bases. The CDR3 spans 15 residues. V was pared by 3 bases and J by 8 bases, with 8 bases of the junction left unmatched. The V gene's germline CDR1 is MDHEN and CDR2 SYDVKM. The CDR3 region is CASSFPASGEHEQFF. CDR3 DNA sequence: TGTGCCAGCAGTTTTCCCGCTAGCGGGGAACATGAGCAGTTCTTC.

The chain uses TRBV19 and TRBJ1-6; D gene uncertain. The V end was cut by 6 bases, the J end by 0 bases, with 9 bases between. In germline, CDR1 is LNHDA, CDR2 SQIVND (reference sequence). CDR3 length: 15 amino acids. CDR3 residues: CASRPWSSYNSPLHF. CDR3 nucleotides: TGTGCCAGTAGGCCATGGAGCTCCTATAATTCACCCCTCCACTTT.

V usage is TRBV5-1 and J usage is TRBJ2-2, with TRBD1 matching 11 bases. The CDR3 has 14 residues. The ends lost 4 bases at V and 7 bases at J; junction bases unmatched: 3. Germline-derived CDR1 and CDR2 are SGHRS and YFSETQ. The CDR3 spells CASSGQGASGELFF. The CDR3 region has the DNA TGCGCCAGCAGCGGACAGGGGGCTAGCGGGGAGCTGTTTTTT.